One and the same sample provided the 6 T cell receptor beta chains below, sequenced in a study of blood T cell repertoires in COVID-19 (dated by TCRdb to 2018 to 2021). Receptor amplification or capture employed the immunoSEQ multiplex PCR assay. In its TCRdb copy, this immuneACCESS table keeps in-frame sequences only and misses some clones. Where compared with another copy, unresolved V genes explain less than half of these, and the others have no known cause. The sample table shows under 200,000 clones, and about 85% are seen once. Approximately 5% of the sample is taken by the ten largest. Sequenced: peripheral blood. These receptor sequences come from a woman older than 75 with acute or convalescent COVID-19.

The V gene is TRBV5-1, the J gene TRBJ1-2; D ambiguous. This CDR3 contains 14 residues. Trimming shortened V by 0 bases and J by 6 bases, and 12 bases separated the two germline ends. CDR1 is SGHRS and CDR2 is YFSETQ in the germline V gene. CDR3 coding DNA: TGCGCCAGCAGCTTGGCAGCAGGCCAGAATGGCTACACCTTC. It translates to CASSLAAGQNGYTF.

The rearrangement uses TRBV28 and TRBJ2-5, with TRBD1 identical over 7 bases. Germline lookup yields CDR1 MDHEN and CDR2 SYDVKM. CDR3 size: 14 residues. V lost 7 bases to trimming and J lost 3 bases; unmatched junction nucleotides: 8. The CDR3 nucleotides read TGTGCCAGCACCGACAGGGTCTGGAAAGAGACCCAGTACTTC. Translated: CASTDRVWKETQYF.

The rearrangement links TRBV7-2 to TRBJ2-7; unclear D gene. The CDR3 is 11 amino acids. In germline, CDR1 is SGHTA, CDR2 FQGNSA. V was shortened by 5 bases and J by 2 bases, with 4 bases between the two germline ends. The CDR3 coding sequence is TGTGCCAGCAGCAATACCTACGAGCAGTACTTC. It encodes CASSNTYEQYF.

This chain connects TRBV9 to TRBJ2-7, with D perhaps TRBD2 (5 bases). There are 13 residues in the CDR3. Germline V CDR1 and CDR2: SGDLS, YYNGEE. V was clipped by 4 bases and J by 7 bases, with 15 bases between them. CDR3 nucleotide sequence: TGTGCCAGCAGCCCCGGGATCCCGTGGGAGCAGTACTTC. Its translation is CASSPGIPWEQYF.

The chain is built from TRBV29-1 and TRBJ2-1, with 7 bases lining up with TRBD2. Germline-derived CDR1 and CDR2 are SQVTM and ANQGSEA. Germline trimming cut 4 bases from V and 4 bases from J; bases unmatched to any gene: 7. This CDR3 is built from 14 residues. The CDR3 protein is CSVVRAGRYNEQFF. In nucleotides, the CDR3 is TGCAGCGTTGTCCGAGCGGGGAGGTACAATGAGCAGTTCTTC.

CDR3 DNA sequence: TGTGCCAGCAGAGCCAGCGGGAGAGGTAAAGAGACCCAGTACTTC. Its protein is CASRASGRGKETQYF. The V call is TRBV27, the J call TRBJ2-5; 8 bases line up with TRBD2. Germline trimming cut 6 bases from V and 3 bases from J; bases unmatched to any gene: 9. This CDR3 has 15 residues. CDR1 and CDR2 from the germline V gene are MNHEY and SMNVEV (reference sequence).